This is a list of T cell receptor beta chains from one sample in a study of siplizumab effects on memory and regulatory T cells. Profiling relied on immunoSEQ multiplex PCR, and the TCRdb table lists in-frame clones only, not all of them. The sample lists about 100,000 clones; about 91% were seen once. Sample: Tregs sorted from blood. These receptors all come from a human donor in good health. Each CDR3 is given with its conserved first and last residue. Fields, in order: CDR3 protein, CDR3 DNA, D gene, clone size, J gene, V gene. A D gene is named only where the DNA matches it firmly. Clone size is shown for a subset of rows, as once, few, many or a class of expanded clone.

CDR3aa: CASSDGLATDTQYF; CDR3nt: TGTGCCAGCAGTGACGGACTAGCGACAGATACGCAGTATTTT; d_gene: TRBD2; abundance: .; j_gene: TRBJ2-3; v_gene: TRBV6-4
CDR3aa: CASSIGLGTMVAKNIQYF; CDR3nt: TGTGCCAGTAGTATAGGCCTCGGGACCATGGTAGCCAAAAACATTCAGTACTTC; d_gene: .; abundance: once; j_gene: TRBJ2-4; v_gene: TRBV19
CDR3aa: CASSLRREPTYEQYF; CDR3nt: TGTGCCAGCAGTTTAAGGCGGGAGCCCACCTACGAGCAGTACTTC; d_gene: TRBD2; abundance: once; j_gene: TRBJ2-7; v_gene: TRBV27
CDR3aa: CASSDGLAASYEQYF; CDR3nt: TGTGCCAGCAGTGATGGACTAGCGGCTTCCTACGAGCAGTACTTC; d_gene: TRBD2; abundance: .; j_gene: TRBJ2-7; v_gene: TRBV6-1
CDR3aa: CASSEGQLISNEQFF; CDR3nt: TGTGCCAGCAGTGAAGGACAGCTGATCTCCAATGAGCAGTTCTTC; d_gene: .; abundance: .; j_gene: TRBJ2-1; v_gene: TRBV25-1
CDR3aa: CASSPKFNSGEQYF; CDR3nt: TGCGCCAGCAGCCCAAAGTTTAATTCAGGGGAGCAGTACTTC; d_gene: .; abundance: .; j_gene: TRBJ2-7; v_gene: TRBV5-1
CDR3aa: CAISESRTNYGYTF; CDR3nt: TGTGCCATCAGTGAGTCACGAACTAACTATGGCTACACCTTC; d_gene: .; abundance: .; j_gene: TRBJ1-2; v_gene: TRBV10-3
CDR3aa: CASSSLTGVSNQPQHF; CDR3nt: TGTGCCAGCAGTTCCCTAACAGGGGTAAGCAATCAGCCCCAGCATTTT; d_gene: TRBD1; abundance: .; j_gene: TRBJ1-5; v_gene: TRBV27
CDR3aa: CSASQLNEQFF; CDR3nt: TGCAGTGCTAGTCAACTTAATGAGCAGTTCTTC; d_gene: .; abundance: .; j_gene: TRBJ2-1; v_gene: TRBV20-1
CDR3aa: CASSRGSSYNEQFF; CDR3nt: TGTGCCAGCAGCCGCGGGAGCTCCTACAATGAGCAGTTCTTC; d_gene: TRBD2; abundance: .; j_gene: TRBJ2-1; v_gene: TRBV14
CDR3aa: CSVSALDRQITDTQYF; CDR3nt: TGCAGCGTCTCAGCATTGGACAGGCAAATCACAGATACGCAGTATTTT; d_gene: TRBD1; abundance: .; j_gene: TRBJ2-3; v_gene: TRBV29-1
CDR3aa: CATSRDVKVLGENIQYF; CDR3nt: TGTGCCACCAGCAGAGATGTGAAGGTGCTCGGGGAAAACATTCAGTACTTC; d_gene: .; abundance: .; j_gene: TRBJ2-4; v_gene: TRBV15
CDR3aa: CASSFRVGTQHF; CDR3nt: TGTGCCAGCAGCTTCAGGGTCGGGACCCAGCATTTT; d_gene: .; abundance: .; j_gene: TRBJ1-5; v_gene: TRBV7-9
CDR3aa: CASGLVRDLGSDYGYTF; CDR3nt: TGTGCTAGTGGTTTGGTACGAGATCTTGGCTCTGACTATGGCTACACCTTC; d_gene: .; abundance: .; j_gene: TRBJ1-2; v_gene: TRBV12-5
CDR3aa: CASSYSFVGETQYF; CDR3nt: TGTGCCAGCAGCTATAGTTTTGTAGGAGAGACCCAGTACTTC; d_gene: .; abundance: .; j_gene: TRBJ2-5; v_gene: TRBV6-5
CDR3aa: CATSRSRTAPSTDTQYF; CDR3nt: TGTGCCACCAGCAGAAGCCGGACAGCCCCTAGCACAGATACGCAGTATTTT; d_gene: .; abundance: .; j_gene: TRBJ2-3; v_gene: TRBV15
CDR3aa: CASSIRGLSNQPQHF; CDR3nt: TGTGCCAGCAGTATCAGGGGGCTGAGCAATCAGCCCCAGCATTTT; d_gene: TRBD1; abundance: .; j_gene: TRBJ1-5; v_gene: TRBV28
CDR3aa: CASSLPQGLTYEQYF; CDR3nt: TGTGCCAGCAGCTTGCCTCAGGGGCTGACCTACGAGCAGTACTTC; d_gene: .; abundance: .; j_gene: TRBJ2-7; v_gene: TRBV5-4
CDR3aa: CASSPLDRGYEQYF; CDR3nt: TGTGCCAGCTCACCACTGGACAGGGGATACGAGCAGTACTTC; d_gene: TRBD1; abundance: .; j_gene: TRBJ2-7; v_gene: TRBV18
CDR3aa: CASSYGLAGVEQFF; CDR3nt: TGTGCCAGCAGTTACGGACTAGCGGGAGTTGAGCAGTTCTTC; d_gene: TRBD2; abundance: .; j_gene: TRBJ2-1; v_gene: TRBV6-5
CDR3aa: CASSYKGADEKLFF; CDR3nt: TGTGCCAGCAGTTACAAGGGGGCGGATGAAAAACTGTTTTTT; d_gene: TRBD1; abundance: once; j_gene: TRBJ1-4; v_gene: TRBV6-6
CDR3aa: CASGVRTSGRNTGELFF; CDR3nt: TGTGCCTCAGGTGTCCGGACTAGCGGGCGGAACACCGGGGAGCTGTTTTTT; d_gene: TRBD2; abundance: .; j_gene: TRBJ2-2; v_gene: TRBV19
CDR3aa: CASTQRRGNNQPQHF; CDR3nt: TGTGCCAGCACCCAACGACGGGGGAACAATCAGCCCCAGCATTTT; d_gene: .; abundance: .; j_gene: TRBJ1-5; v_gene: TRBV6-5
CDR3aa: CASRPGWGTEAFF; CDR3nt: TGTGCCAGCAGGCCCGGTTGGGGCACTGAAGCTTTCTTT; d_gene: .; abundance: .; j_gene: TRBJ1-1; v_gene: TRBV27
CDR3aa: CSVERTGNQPQHF; CDR3nt: TGCAGCGTTGAAAGAACAGGCAATCAGCCCCAGCATTTT; d_gene: .; abundance: .; j_gene: TRBJ1-5; v_gene: TRBV29-1
CDR3aa: CASSHEGLHYGYTF; CDR3nt: TGTGCCAGCAGCCACGAAGGGTTGCACTATGGCTACACCTTC; d_gene: .; abundance: .; j_gene: TRBJ1-2; v_gene: TRBV7-8
CDR3aa: CASSKGLAGGLMKTQYF; CDR3nt: TGCGCCAGCAGCAAGGGACTAGCGGGAGGGTTGATGAAGACCCAGTACTTC; d_gene: TRBD2; abundance: .; j_gene: TRBJ2-5; v_gene: TRBV5-1
CDR3aa: CASSEVQGFSYEQYF; CDR3nt: TGTGCCAGCAGTGAAGTTCAGGGGTTCTCCTACGAGCAGTACTTC; d_gene: .; abundance: few; j_gene: TRBJ2-7; v_gene: TRBV2
CDR3aa: CASSPGGSGRITGELFF; CDR3nt: TGTGCCAGCAGCCCCGGGGGTAGCGGGCGTATCACCGGGGAGCTGTTTTTT; d_gene: TRBD2; abundance: .; j_gene: TRBJ2-2; v_gene: TRBV7-3
CDR3aa: CASSLDHTDTQYF; CDR3nt: TGTGCCAGCAGCTTAGATCACACAGATACGCAGTATTTT; d_gene: .; abundance: .; j_gene: TRBJ2-3; v_gene: TRBV7-8
CDR3aa: CASSARPSSVLYGYTF; CDR3nt: TGTGCCAGCAGTGCAAGGCCCAGCAGTGTTCTCTATGGCTACACCTTC; d_gene: .; abundance: .; j_gene: TRBJ1-2; v_gene: TRBV2
CDR3aa: CASSNIAGVLVDEQFF; CDR3nt: TGTGCCAGCAGCAATATAGCGGGAGTGTTAGTCGATGAGCAGTTCTTC; d_gene: .; abundance: few; j_gene: TRBJ2-1; v_gene: TRBV21-1
CDR3aa: CASSVSLLAAIYEQYF; CDR3nt: TGTGCCAGCAGCGTATCCCTACTAGCGGCCATATACGAGCAGTACTTC; d_gene: TRBD2; abundance: .; j_gene: TRBJ2-7; v_gene: TRBV9
CDR3aa: CATRGGLTDTQYF; CDR3nt: TGTGCCACTAGAGGGGGTCTCACAGATACGCAGTATTTT; d_gene: .; abundance: .; j_gene: TRBJ2-3; v_gene: TRBV19
CDR3aa: CASSVNFYSYEQYF; CDR3nt: TGTGCCAGTAGTGTAAATTTCTACTCCTACGAGCAGTACTTC; d_gene: .; abundance: .; j_gene: TRBJ2-7; v_gene: TRBV19
CDR3aa: CASSSGRAMDTQYF; CDR3nt: TGTGCCAGTAGTAGCGGGAGGGCGATGGATACGCAGTATTTT; d_gene: TRBD2; abundance: .; j_gene: TRBJ2-3; v_gene: TRBV19
CDR3aa: CASSVAAGFISPLHF; CDR3nt: TGTGCCAGCAGCGTAGCGGCAGGGTTCATCTCACCCCTCCACTTT; d_gene: .; abundance: .; j_gene: TRBJ1-6; v_gene: TRBV9